This record covers a single T cell receptor (beta chain). This specimen comes from a study of T cell responses to AZD1222 COVID-19 vaccine. Clones were read by immunoSEQ multiplex PCR, and TCRdb kept only the in-frame ones, dropping some. The sample includes fewer than 200,000 clones, around 92% seen only once; the top ten take over 1%. Germline-derived CDR1 and CDR2 are MDHEN and SYDVKM. This CDR3 region has 12 residues. Trimming stripped 7 bases from V and 6 bases from J, with 12 bases between. This rearrangement joins TRBV28 to TRBJ1-2; D unresolved. This receptor was taken from an adult in good health. The sequencing used peripheral blood, collected on day 0 of AZD1222 vaccination. This chain's CDR3 is CASTTLRNGYTF. CDR3 sequence (DNA): TGTGCCAGCACTACCCTGAGAAATGGCTACACCTTC.